A selection of T cell receptor beta chains follows, all from one sample in a study of shared clonotypes between healthy human individuals. This table comes from immunoSEQ multiplex PCR, and its TCRdb copy is limited to in-frame clones, with some not included. The sample lists a few million clones, over 85% occurring once. Material: naive CD4+ T cells sorted from blood. Receptors were obtained from a man between 18 and 35 years old in good health. The CDR3 runs from the conserved cysteine through the conserved F or W. D genes are given only for firm matches. A row's size may be missing; if present it is once, few, many or a size class.

>NA|TRBJ2-3|NA|TRBV2
CASSKNRETDTQYF
TGTGCCAGCAGTAAAAACAGGGAGACAGATACGCAGTATTTT
>NA|TRBJ1-6|NA|TRBV11-3
CASSDSRYSPLHF
TGTGCCAGCAGCGACTCCAGATATTCACCCCTCCACTTT
>NA|TRBJ2-3|TRBD2|TRBV19
CASSPERGGTDTQYF
TGTGCCAGTAGCCCCGAACGGGGAGGGACAGATACGCAGTATTTT
>NA|TRBJ2-2|TRBD2|TRBV14
CASSQAGTSLGELFF
TGTGCCAGCAGCCAAGCCGGGACTAGCCTCGGGGAGCTGTTTTTT
>NA|TRBJ1-5|NA|TRBV7-2
CASSFRNSDQPQHF
TGTGCCAGCAGCTTTCGGAACTCAGATCAGCCCCAGCATTTT
>NA|TRBJ2-2|NA|TRBV6-5
CASSYSKGTAPGELFF
TGTGCCAGCAGTTACTCGAAAGGGACGGCCCCCGGGGAGCTGTTTTTT
>NA|TRBJ2-2|TRBD1|TRBV25-1
CASSLQTGGKTGELFF
TGTGCCAGCAGTCTTCAGACAGGGGGAAAAACCGGGGAGCTGTTTTTT
>NA|TRBJ1-1|NA|TRBV6-6
CASSYLGDEAFF
TGTGCCAGCAGTTACTTAGGGGACGAAGCTTTCTTT
>NA|TRBJ1-1|NA|TRBV7-8
CASSLAQVGISEAFF
TGTGCCAGCAGCTTAGCGCAGGTCGGAATCTCTGAAGCTTTCTTT
>NA|TRBJ1-5|NA|TRBV18
CASSPPLSASNQPQHF
TGTGCCAGCTCACCACCCCTCTCGGCGTCCAATCAGCCCCAGCATTTT
>NA|TRBJ1-1|NA|TRBV6-1
CASSEALGYRDLVFF
TGTGCCAGCAGTGAAGCGCTAGGGTACAGGGATTTGGTTTTCTTT
>NA|TRBJ1-2|TRBD1|TRBV6-5
CASSSTGTGYGYTF
TGTGCCAGCAGTTCCACAGGGACAGGGTATGGCTACACCTTC
>NA|TRBJ2-2|TRBD2|TRBV11-2
CASSIPGLAASAGELFF
TGTGCCAGCAGCATTCCGGGACTAGCGGCGAGTGCCGGGGAGCTGTTTTTT
>NA|TRBJ1-5|NA|TRBV5-5
CASSLALDQGVQPQHF
TGTGCCAGCAGCTTGGCCCTAGACCAGGGAGTGCAGCCCCAGCATTTT
>NA|TRBJ2-1|NA|TRBV9
CASSPRGSPSSYNEQFF
TGTGCCAGCAGCCCGAGAGGGTCCCCAAGCTCCTACAATGAGCAGTTCTTC
>NA|TRBJ1-3|NA|TRBV2
CASSVEGGNTIYF
TGTGCCAGCAGTGTGGAAGGGGGAAACACCATATATTTT
>NA|TRBJ1-3|NA|TRBV14
CASSQVAGASGNTIYF
TGTGCCAGCAGCCAAGTAGCAGGGGCCTCTGGAAACACCATATATTTT
>NA|TRBJ1-6|NA|TRBV4-1
CASSQDPRSGSLSYNSPLHF
TGCGCCAGCAGCCAAGATCCCCGGTCGGGGTCTTTGTCCTATAATTCACCCCTCCACTTT
>NA|TRBJ2-1|NA|TRBV29-1
CSADGNYDEQFF
TGCAGCGCCGACGGGAACTACGATGAGCAGTTCTTC
>NA|TRBJ2-7|NA|TRBV9
CASSVDGNPYEQYF
TGTGCCAGCAGCGTAGACGGGAATCCATACGAGCAGTACTTC
>NA|TRBJ2-7|TRBD2|TRBV5-8
CASSLLITSGGHEQYF
TGTGCCAGCAGCTTATTGATTACTAGCGGGGGCCACGAGCAGTACTTC
>NA|TRBJ1-5|NA|TRBV18
CASSPLEGETQHF
TGTGCCAGCTCACCACTGGAGGGGGAGACCCAGCATTTT
>NA|TRBJ2-1|NA|TRBV19
CASSIGKGNEQFF
TGTGCCAGTAGTATCGGAAAGGGAAATGAGCAGTTCTTC
>NA|TRBJ2-7|NA|TRBV30
CAWSDIPSGEQYF
TGTGCCTGGAGTGATATTCCGTCCGGCGAGCAGTACTTC
>NA|TRBJ2-7|TRBD2|TRBV5-6
CASSSAGRTRDEQYF
TGTGCCAGCAGCTCAGCGGGACGGACAAGGGACGAGCAGTACTTC
>NA|TRBJ1-4|TRBD1|TRBV29-1
CSVGDSEKLFF
TGCAGCGTCGGGGACAGTGAAAAACTGTTTTTT
>once|TRBJ2-1|NA|TRBV7-9
CASSPSLGRRNEQFF
TGTGCCAGCAGCCCAAGCCTGGGGCGGCGCAATGAGCAGTTCTTC
>few|TRBJ1-5|NA|TRBV19
CASTPDHSNQPQHF
TGTGCCAGTACCCCAGATCATAGCAATCAGCCCCAGCATTTT
>NA|TRBJ2-7|TRBD1|TRBV18
CASSPAGGSYEQYF
TGTGCCAGCTCACCGGCAGGGGGATCGTACGAGCAGTACTTC
>once|TRBJ2-2|NA|TRBV30
CAWSVGGLTTGELFF
TGTGCCTGGAGTGTCGGGGGGCTGACCACCGGGGAGCTGTTTTTT
>once|TRBJ1-2|TRBD1|TRBV7-2
CASSQGQVRGYTF
TGTGCCAGCAGCCAAGGACAGGTTCGGGGCTACACCTTC
>once|TRBJ2-3|TRBD2|TRBV6-5
CASSPGTSGSTTQYF
TGTGCCAGCAGCCCAGGGACTAGCGGGAGCACAACGCAGTATTTT
>NA|TRBJ1-5|NA|TRBV10-3
CAISAMGGGQPQHF
TGTGCCATCAGTGCGATGGGGGGGGGTCAGCCCCAGCATTTT
>NA|TRBJ1-1|TRBD1|TRBV18
CASSPSGQGMAEAFF
TGTGCCAGCTCACCGTCGGGACAGGGAATGGCGGAAGCTTTCTTT
>NA|TRBJ1-2|TRBD1|TRBV5-8
CASSLQGYGYTF
TGTGCCAGCAGCTTACAGGGGTATGGCTACACCTTC
>NA|TRBJ2-6|TRBD1|TRBV5-8
CASSPRTGSGANVLTF
TGTGCCAGCAGCCCGCGGACAGGCTCTGGGGCCAACGTCCTGACTTTC
>NA|TRBJ2-7|NA|TRBV11-2
CASSLDSQGGSYEQYF
TGTGCCAGCAGCTTAGATTCACAGGGGGGGTCCTACGAGCAGTACTTC
>NA|TRBJ2-5|TRBD2|TRBV7-3
CASSLIAGGQETQYF
TGTGCCAGCAGCTTAATAGCGGGGGGGCAAGAGACCCAGTACTTC
>NA|TRBJ1-4|NA|TRBV2
CATKNEDTAEKLFF
TGTGCCACCAAGAACGAAGACACAGCTGAAAAACTGTTTTTT
>NA|TRBJ1-6|NA|TRBV5-4
CASSFGSGSRYNSPLHF
TGTGCCAGCAGCTTTGGATCAGGGAGCCGCTATAATTCACCCCTCCACTTT
>NA|TRBJ2-7|NA|TRBV7-9
CASSSNGDSYEQYF
TGTGCCAGCAGCTCGAACGGGGACTCCTACGAGCAGTACTTC
>NA|TRBJ1-5|NA|TRBV7-9
CASSPGGGNQPQHF
TGTGCCAGCAGCCCCGGGGGGGGCAATCAGCCCCAGCATTTT
>NA|TRBJ2-3|TRBD1|TRBV2
CASSPGTGSTDTQYF
TGTGCCAGCAGCCCCGGGACAGGCAGCACAGATACGCAGTATTTT
>NA|TRBJ1-1|NA|TRBV27
CASSYDIDKSNTEAFF
TGTGCCAGCAGTTATGATATTGACAAATCGAACACTGAAGCTTTCTTT
>few|TRBJ1-1|TRBD1|TRBV11-2
CASSSLRTGCEAFF
TGTGCCAGCAGCTCCCTACGGACAGGATGTGAAGCTTTCTTT
>NA|TRBJ1-4|NA|TRBV6-5
CASSYVGTASNEKLFF
TGTGCCAGCAGTTACGTCGGGACTGCGTCGAATGAAAAACTGTTTTTT
>few|TRBJ1-1|TRBD1|TRBV9
CASSGTAGNTEAFF
TGTGCCAGCAGTGGGACAGCTGGGAACACTGAAGCTTTCTTT